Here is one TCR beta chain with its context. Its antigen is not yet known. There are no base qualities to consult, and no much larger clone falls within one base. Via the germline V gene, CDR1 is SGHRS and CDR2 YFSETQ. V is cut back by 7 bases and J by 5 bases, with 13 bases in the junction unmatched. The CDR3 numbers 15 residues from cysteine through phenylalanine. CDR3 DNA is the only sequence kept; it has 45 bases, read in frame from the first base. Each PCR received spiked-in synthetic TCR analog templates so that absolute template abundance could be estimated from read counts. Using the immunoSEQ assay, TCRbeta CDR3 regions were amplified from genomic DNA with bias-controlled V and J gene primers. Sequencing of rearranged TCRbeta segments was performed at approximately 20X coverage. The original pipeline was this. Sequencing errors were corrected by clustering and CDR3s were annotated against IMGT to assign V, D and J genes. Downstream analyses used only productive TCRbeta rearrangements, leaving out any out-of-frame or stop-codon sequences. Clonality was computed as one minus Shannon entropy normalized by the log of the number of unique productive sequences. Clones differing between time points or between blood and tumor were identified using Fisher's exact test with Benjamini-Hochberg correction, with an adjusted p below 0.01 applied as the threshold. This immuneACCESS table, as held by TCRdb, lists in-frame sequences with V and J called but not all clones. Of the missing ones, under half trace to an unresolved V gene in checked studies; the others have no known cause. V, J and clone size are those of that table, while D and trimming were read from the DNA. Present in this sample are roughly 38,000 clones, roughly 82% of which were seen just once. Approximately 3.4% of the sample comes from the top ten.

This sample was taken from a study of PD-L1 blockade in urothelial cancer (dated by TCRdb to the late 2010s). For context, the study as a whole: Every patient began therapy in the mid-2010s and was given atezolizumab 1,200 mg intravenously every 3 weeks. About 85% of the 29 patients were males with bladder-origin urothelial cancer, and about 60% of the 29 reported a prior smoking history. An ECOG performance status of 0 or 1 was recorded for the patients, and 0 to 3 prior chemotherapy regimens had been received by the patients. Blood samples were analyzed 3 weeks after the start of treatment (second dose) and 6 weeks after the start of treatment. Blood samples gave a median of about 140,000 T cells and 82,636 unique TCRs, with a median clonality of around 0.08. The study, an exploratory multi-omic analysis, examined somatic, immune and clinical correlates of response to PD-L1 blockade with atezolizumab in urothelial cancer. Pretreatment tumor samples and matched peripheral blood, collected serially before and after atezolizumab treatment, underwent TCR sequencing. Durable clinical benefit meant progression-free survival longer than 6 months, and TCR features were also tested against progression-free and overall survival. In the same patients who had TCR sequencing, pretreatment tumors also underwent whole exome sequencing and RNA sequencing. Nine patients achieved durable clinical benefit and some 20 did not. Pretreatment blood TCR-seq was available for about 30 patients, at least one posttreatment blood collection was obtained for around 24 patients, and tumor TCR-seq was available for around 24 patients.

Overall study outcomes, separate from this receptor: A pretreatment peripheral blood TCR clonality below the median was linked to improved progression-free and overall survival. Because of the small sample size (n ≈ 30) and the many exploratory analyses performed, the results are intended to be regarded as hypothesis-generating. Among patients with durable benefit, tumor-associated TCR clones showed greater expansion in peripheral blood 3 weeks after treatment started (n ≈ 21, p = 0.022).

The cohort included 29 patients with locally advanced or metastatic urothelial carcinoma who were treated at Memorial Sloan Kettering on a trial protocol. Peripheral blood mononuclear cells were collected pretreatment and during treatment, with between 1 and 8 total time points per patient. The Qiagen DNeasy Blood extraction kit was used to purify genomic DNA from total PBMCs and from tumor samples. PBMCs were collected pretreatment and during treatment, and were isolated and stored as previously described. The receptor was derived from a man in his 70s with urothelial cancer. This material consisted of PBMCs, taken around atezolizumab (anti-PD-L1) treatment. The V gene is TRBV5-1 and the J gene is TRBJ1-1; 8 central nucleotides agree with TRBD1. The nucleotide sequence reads TGCGCCAGCTGGCCCCCAGGGGGCATGTCGACTGAAGCTTTCTTT. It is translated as CASWPPGGMSTEAFF.